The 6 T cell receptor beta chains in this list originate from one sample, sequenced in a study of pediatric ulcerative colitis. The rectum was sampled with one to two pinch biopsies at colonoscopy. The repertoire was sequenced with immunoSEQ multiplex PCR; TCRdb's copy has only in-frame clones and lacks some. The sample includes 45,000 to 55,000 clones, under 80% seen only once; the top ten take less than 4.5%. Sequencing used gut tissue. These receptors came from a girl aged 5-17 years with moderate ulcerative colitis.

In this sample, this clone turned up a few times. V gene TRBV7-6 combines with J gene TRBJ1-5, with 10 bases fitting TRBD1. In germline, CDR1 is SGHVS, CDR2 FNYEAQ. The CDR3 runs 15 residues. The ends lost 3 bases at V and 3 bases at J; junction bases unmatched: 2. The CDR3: CASSLGTGDNQPQHF. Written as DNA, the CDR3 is TGTGCCAGCAGCTTGGGGACAGGGGACAATCAGCCCCAGCATTTT.

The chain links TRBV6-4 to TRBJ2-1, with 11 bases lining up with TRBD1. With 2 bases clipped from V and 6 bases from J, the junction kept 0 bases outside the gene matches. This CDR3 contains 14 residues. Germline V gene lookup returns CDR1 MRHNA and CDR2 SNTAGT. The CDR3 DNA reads TGTGCCAGCAGTGACGGGACAGGGGGCAATGAGCAGTTCTTC. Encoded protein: CASSDGTGGNEQFF.

CDR3 in DNA: TGCAGTGCTTCCTCCCTTTACGAGCAGTACTTC. Translating it yields CSASSLYEQYF. The chain combines TRBV20-1 with TRBJ2-7; D not certain. Germline CDR1 DFQATT, CDR2 SNEGSKA (reference sequence). Trimming pared 5 bases from V and 4 bases from J, leaving 9 bases between. This CDR3 has 11 amino acids.

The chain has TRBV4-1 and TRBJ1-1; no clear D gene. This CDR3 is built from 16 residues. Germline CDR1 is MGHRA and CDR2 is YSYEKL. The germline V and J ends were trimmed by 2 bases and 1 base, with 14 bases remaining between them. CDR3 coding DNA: TGCGCCAGCAGCCAAACCAACTTCCGGGCGAACACTGAAGCTTTCTTT. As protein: CASSQTNFRANTEAFF.

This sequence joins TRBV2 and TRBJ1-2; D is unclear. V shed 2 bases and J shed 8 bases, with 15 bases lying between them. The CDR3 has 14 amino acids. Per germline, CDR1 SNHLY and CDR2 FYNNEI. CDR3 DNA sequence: TGTGCCAGCAGTGAATCTCGGGGTTTAGGCGGCTACACCTTC. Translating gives CASSESRGLGGYTF.

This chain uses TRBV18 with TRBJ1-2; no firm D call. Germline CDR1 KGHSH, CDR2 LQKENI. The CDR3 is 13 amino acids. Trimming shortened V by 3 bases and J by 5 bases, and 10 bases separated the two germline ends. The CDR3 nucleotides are TGTGCCAGCTCACCGGATCAGAAATATGGCTACACCTTC. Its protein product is CASSPDQKYGYTF.